The 30 T cell receptor beta chains below were found in one sample sequenced in a study of shared clonotypes between healthy human individuals. Sequenced by immunoSEQ multiplex PCR; TCRdb stores in-frame clones only, minus some. The data hold about 95,000 clones, with about 68% observed a single time. Sequenced sample: memory CD8+ T cells sorted from blood. The subset: CD45RO+ cells pooled with CCR7-negative TemRA cells. Source of these receptors: a young man in good health.

The chain is built from TRBV30 and TRBJ1-5; no clear D. Germline V lookup: CDR1 GTSNPN, CDR2 SVGIG (reference sequence). The CDR3 contains 15 residues. Trimming removed 1 base at V and 1 base at J, with 11 bases between. CDR3 loop: CAWSAKGGSNQPQHF. CDR3 nucleotides: TGTGCCTGGAGTGCGAAGGGAGGAAGCAATCAGCCCCAGCATTTT.

The chain links TRBV9 to TRBJ2-1, with D unresolved. The CDR3 is 12 amino acids. CDR1 and CDR2 (germline): SGDLS, YYNGEE. V lost 3 bases to trimming and J lost 4 bases, with 5 bases between them. The CDR3 region is CASSDHYNEQFF. Here the CDR3 DNA reads TGTGCCAGCAGCGACCATTACAATGAGCAGTTCTTC.

V is TRBV15 and J is TRBJ2-7; D gene unclear. Germline V gene data show CDR1 as LNHNV and CDR2 as YYDKDF (reference sequence). This CDR3 has 13 amino acids. With 2 bases removed from V and 3 bases from J, the gap between germline ends came to 8 bases. The CDR3 DNA sequence: TGTGCCACCAGCAGACGGCCCTTCTACGAGCAGTACTTC. Translated: CATSRRPFYEQYF.

The rearrangement links TRBV7-9 to TRBJ2-1, with D perhaps TRBD2 (6 bases). The CDR3 is 14 residues long. The germline V and J ends were trimmed by 5 bases and 8 bases, with 16 bases remaining between them. CDR1 is SEHNR, CDR2 FQNEAQ, per germline (reference sequence). DNA for the CDR3: TGTGCCAGCAGCGGACTAAGCGCCTTGTATGAGCAGTTCTTC. This translates into CASSGLSALYEQFF.

The CDR3 protein is CASSVDRGTKTEAFF. Written as DNA, the CDR3 is TGTGCCAGCAGTGTGGACAGGGGGACGAAGACTGAAGCTTTCTTT. This chain connects TRBV25-1 to TRBJ1-1; 10 nucleotides agree with TRBD1. V lost 4 bases to trimming and J lost 5 bases; unmatched junction nucleotides: 7. This CDR3 is 15 amino acids long. CDR1 is MGHDK and CDR2 is SYGVNS in the germline V gene.

This rearrangement joins TRBV5-6 to TRBJ2-3, with 9 bases fitting TRBD1. The CDR3 spans 15 residues. The V gene end was trimmed by 1 base and the J gene end by 2 bases; junction bases not matched to a gene: 2. Germline CDR1 and CDR2: SGHDT and YYEEEE. The CDR3 region has the DNA TGTGCCAGCAGCTTGTGGGACAGGGACACAGATACGCAGTATTTT. Amino acids: CASSLWDRDTDTQYF.

This clone has only a few counts. The chain links TRBV6-1 to TRBJ2-7; 7 positions agree with TRBD1. The CDR3 spans 14 residues. Germline V lookup: CDR1 MNHNS, CDR2 SASEGT. Trimming cost V 5 bases and J 3 bases; bases outside gene matches: 7. The CDR3 loop reads CASSRQGHRYEQYF. In nucleotides, the CDR3 is TGTGCCAGCAGTAGACAGGGACACCGCTACGAGCAGTACTTC.

This clone was detected only a few times. The gene calls are TRBV5-1 and TRBJ2-7; D remains ambiguous. V shed 0 bases and J shed 6 bases, with 7 bases lying between them. Looked up from germline, CDR1 is SGHRS and CDR2 is YFSETQ. The CDR3 spans 12 residues. The CDR3 nucleotides read TGCGCCAGCAGCTTGGCCGGAAGCGAGCAGTACTTC. Protein: CASSLAGSEQYF. The complete variable domain, with remaining parts taken from reference TRBV5-1 and TRBJ2-7, reads KAGVTQTPRYLIKTRGQQVTLSCSPISGHRSVSWYQQTPGQGLQFLFEYFSETQRNKGNFPGRFSGRQFSNSRSEMNVSTLELGDSALYLCASSLAGSEQYFGPGTRLTVT.

The V gene is TRBV28, the J gene TRBJ1-1; a weak D match, TRBD1 (5 bases). Germline V gene lookup returns CDR1 MDHEN and CDR2 SYDVKM. The CDR3 loop spans 15 amino acids. Trimming pared 7 bases from V and 5 bases from J, leaving 20 bases between. CDR3 in amino acids: CASTNRRGTGTEAFF. As DNA, the CDR3 is TGTGCCAGCACAAATCGCCGGGGGACCGGGACTGAAGCTTTCTTT.

This chain connects TRBV15 to TRBJ2-1; 10 nucleotides match TRBD2. With V trimmed by 5 bases and J by 6 bases, 4 bases remained unmatched. Germline assignment: CDR1 LNHNV and CDR2 YYDKDF (reference sequence). The CDR3 totals 14 residues. In DNA form, the CDR3 reads TGTGCCACCAGCGAGGGACTAGCGAGCAATGAGCAGTTCTTC. Protein: CATSEGLASNEQFF.

The rearrangement links TRBV2 to TRBJ1-5; the D gene is possibly TRBD1 (5 bases). This CDR3 has 14 amino acids. Germline V gives CDR1 SNHLY, CDR2 FYNNEI. The V gene lost 3 bases and the J gene lost 2 bases, with 8 bases spanning the gap. CDR3: CASSDAGRNQPQHF. CDR3 DNA sequence: TGTGCCAGCAGTGACGCAGGGCGCAATCAGCCCCAGCATTTT.

The chain joins TRBV7-2 to TRBJ2-1; TRBD2 matches at 10 bases. With V trimmed by 5 bases and J by 4 bases, 8 bases remained unmatched. CDR1 is SGHTA, CDR2 FQGNSA, per germline. This CDR3 region has 16 residues. CDR3 DNA sequence: TGTGCCAGCAGCCCCGGTGGTAGCGGGGGGTACAATGAGCAGTTCTTC. This gives the protein CASSPGGSGGYNEQFF.

The chain combines TRBV27 with TRBJ2-1; D ambiguous. The germline CDR1 and CDR2 sequences are MNHEY and SMNVEV (reference sequence). The CDR3 runs to 11 residues. V lost 6 bases to trimming and J lost 5 bases, with 5 bases between them. CDR3 nucleotides: TGTGCCAGCAGGAAACACAATGAGCAGTTCTTC. Translation: CASRKHNEQFF.

This clone is medium-sized. Different DNA sequences within this sample yield the same CDR3. The chain employs TRBV6-4 and TRBJ2-1, with 9 bases fitting TRBD2. The CDR3 has 15 amino acids. CDR1 is MRHNA and CDR2 is SNTAGT in the germline V gene. Unmatched junction bases numbered 0, after V lost 0 bases and J lost 3 bases. The CDR3 bases are TGTGCCAGCAGTGACTCTAGCGGGAGCTACAATGAGCAGTTCTTC. Residues: CASSDSSGSYNEQFF.

The gene calls are TRBV28 and TRBJ2-5; 8 bases are a match to TRBD1. There are 18 residues in the CDR3. CDR1 is MDHEN, CDR2 SYDVKM, per germline. The ends lost 5 bases at V and 5 bases at J; junction bases unmatched: 19. The CDR3 spells CASSLPDRAKANSETQYF. CDR3 sequence (DNA): TGTGCCAGCAGTCTCCCGGACAGGGCAAAGGCAAACTCGGAGACCCAGTACTTC. The full variable domain, its missing parts supplied by reference TRBV28 and TRBJ2-5, is DVKVTQSSRYLVKRTGEKVFLECVQDMDHENMFWYRQDPGLGLRLIYFSYDVKMKEKGDIPEGYSVSREKKERFSLILESASTNQTSMYLCASSLPDRAKANSETQYFGPGTRLLVL.

The V call is TRBV6-1, the J call TRBJ1-5; 10 bases map to TRBD1. Germline loops: CDR1 MNHNS, CDR2 SASEGT. With V trimmed by 3 bases and J by 5 bases, 7 bases remained unmatched. The CDR3 has 16 residues. CDR3 residues: CASSDPTGGGDQPQHF. The CDR3 DNA follows: TGTGCCAGCAGTGACCCGACAGGGGGCGGGGATCAGCCCCAGCATTTT.

This sequence joins TRBV6-5 and TRBJ1-5; D might be TRBD1 (6 bases). The CDR3 has 14 amino acids. Germline CDR1 and CDR2: MNHEY and SVGAGI. V dropped 6 bases and J dropped 4 bases, with 13 bases sitting between them. CDR3 protein: CASSSGQFNQPQHF. CDR3 nucleotides: TGTGCCAGCAGCTCCGGACAGTTTAATCAGCCCCAGCATTTT.

This clone has only a few counts. The genes are TRBV5-6 and TRBJ2-7; D call uncertain. The germline V gene has CDR1 SGHDT and CDR2 YYEEEE. The CDR3 runs 14 residues. V dropped 1 base and J dropped 2 bases, with 10 bases sitting between them. As DNA, the CDR3 is TGTGCCAGCAGCTTGAGCACAGTGGCCTACGAGCAGTACTTC. Translation: CASSLSTVAYEQYF.

V gene TRBV10-3 combines with J gene TRBJ2-1; D call uncertain. CDR3 length: 13 residues. V was trimmed by 10 bases and J by 9 bases, leaving 19 bases between them. Germline V lookup: CDR1 ENHRY, CDR2 SYGVKD. The CDR3 DNA reads as TGTGCCAACGCCCCGGCGGCCTACGTTGAGCAGTTCTTC. Its translation: CANAPAAYVEQFF.

The CDR3 DNA reads TGTGCCAGCAGTTTATTAGGGCCCTACAATGAGCAGTTCTTC. Amino acids: CASSLLGPYNEQFF. The V and J genes are TRBV27 and TRBJ2-1; no reliable D call. The length of the CDR3 is 14 residues. V gave up 1 base and J gave up 2 bases, with 6 bases separating them. Germline CDR1 reads MNHEY; CDR2 reads SMNVEV (reference sequence).

The chain recombines TRBV11-2 with TRBJ2-1; D is possibly TRBD1 (6 bases). Trimming removed 5 bases from V and 3 bases from J, with 14 bases in between. CDR3 size: 15 residues. The V gene's germline CDR1 is SGHAT and CDR2 FQNNGV. DNA of the CDR3: TGTGCCAGCAGCCTAATGCTGGACAGCTACAATGAGCAGTTCTTC. Protein product: CASSLMLDSYNEQFF.

This clone was observed a handful of times. The genes are TRBV2 and TRBJ2-3; weak D call: TRBD2 (6 bases). The CDR3 loop spans 15 amino acids. CDR1 is SNHLY and CDR2 is FYNNEI in the germline V gene. The V end lost 3 bases, the J end lost 0 bases, and 10 bases lay between the germline ends. The CDR3 sequence is CASSEGLESTDTQYF. CDR3 bases: TGTGCCAGCAGTGAGGGACTCGAAAGCACAGATACGCAGTATTTT.

This clone was counted only a few times. The V call is TRBV19, the J call TRBJ1-5, with D unclear. Germline-derived CDR1 and CDR2 are LNHDA and SQIVND (reference sequence). With 3 bases removed from V and 0 bases from J, the gap between germline ends came to 9 bases. This CDR3 comprises 15 residues. CDR3 sequence: CASSISPDSNQPQHF. The CDR3 DNA is TGTGCCAGTAGTATTTCGCCCGATAGCAATCAGCCCCAGCATTTT. The whole variable domain, filled in from reference TRBV19 and TRBJ1-5, reads DGGITQSPKYLFRKEGQNVTLSCEQNLNHDAMYWYRQDPGQGLRLIYYSQIVNDFQKGDIAEGYSVSREKKESFPLTVTSAQKNPTAFYLCASSISPDSNQPQHFGDGTRLSIL.

The chain combines TRBV7-2 with TRBJ1-2; D not certain. Germline V gene lookup returns CDR1 SGHTA and CDR2 FQGNSA. Trimming took 3 bases from V and 4 from J, leaving 15 bases between them. This CDR3 has 15 residues. The CDR3 sequence: CASSFSGPLVYGYTF. The CDR3 DNA reads as TGTGCCAGCAGCTTCTCAGGTCCCCTCGTCTATGGCTACACCTTC.

This sequence joins TRBV28 and TRBJ2-7; the match to TRBD1 covers 10 bases. Per the germline V gene, CDR1 is MDHEN and CDR2 is SYDVKM. The CDR3 has 15 residues. The V gene end was trimmed by 6 bases and the J gene end by 1 base; junction bases not matched to a gene: 6. The CDR3 DNA is TGTGCCAGCAGCCCCGGGACAGGGGTTTCCTACGAGCAGTACTTC. Amino acids: CASSPGTGVSYEQYF.

This clone was seen only a few times. The genes are TRBV28 and TRBJ1-5; D is ambiguous. CDR3 length: 13 residues. In germline, CDR1 is MDHEN, CDR2 SYDVKM. Trimming took 1 base from V and 4 from J, leaving 5 bases between them. The CDR3 nucleotides read TGTGCCAGCAGTTTATCGGGGAATCAGCCCCAGCATTTT. As protein: CASSLSGNQPQHF.

J is TRBJ2-3 and V is TRBV7-9; 7 bases are shared with TRBD2. The germline V gene encodes CDR1 SEHNR and CDR2 FQNEAQ (reference sequence). This CDR3 spans 14 amino acids. The trim removed 5 bases at V and 3 bases at J, leaving 5 bases unmatched. CDR3 sequence: CASSPLALTDTQYF. The CDR3 bases are TGTGCCAGCAGCCCACTAGCGTTAACAGATACGCAGTATTTT.

This chain joins TRBV10-3 and TRBJ2-7, with D perhaps matching TRBD1 (6 bases). The CDR3 totals 14 residues. The V gene lost 7 bases and the J gene lost 0 bases, with 13 bases spanning the gap. The germline gives CDR1 ENHRY, CDR2 SYGVKD. The CDR3 nucleotides are TGTGCCATCACGGACAGCGGCAGCTCCTACGAGCAGTACTTC. Encoded protein: CAITDSGSSYEQYF.

The CDR3 loop is CASSFFLAGTNEQFF. CDR3 bases: TGTGCCAGCAGTTTTTTTCTAGCGGGTACGAATGAGCAGTTCTTC. The chain uses TRBV27 and TRBJ2-1, with TRBD2 matching 8 bases. V shed 3 bases, J shed 7 bases, and the junction held 8 bases outside the gene matches. Germline CDR1 reads MNHEY; CDR2 reads SMNVEV (reference sequence). CDR3 length equals 15 residues.

The V and J genes are TRBV7-8 and TRBJ2-3; 7 nucleotides agree with TRBD2. The CDR3 extends over 16 amino acids. Germline-derived CDR1 and CDR2 are SGHVS and FQNEAQ. Losses at the gene ends were 7 bases for V and 5 bases for J; bases not matched to a gene: 15. The CDR3 protein is CASKVSRLSGKDTQYF. The CDR3 coding sequence is TGTGCCAGCAAGGTATCGAGGTTAAGCGGGAAAGATACGCAGTATTTT.